The source of this T cell receptor (beta chain) is a study of OX40 agonist ivuxolimab in advanced cancers. About the investigation overall: Ivuxolimab was an agonistic, fully human IgG2 monoclonal antibody directed against OX40 (CD134), a costimulatory receptor. Intravenous ivuxolimab was administered to patients every 2 weeks at six dose levels: 0.01, 0.1, 0.3, 1.5, 3 and 10 mg/kg. Among the approximately 50 dose-escalation patients, 19 had hepatocellular carcinoma, approximately 15 melanoma, 9 renal cell carcinoma and 9 head and neck cancer. In the dose-escalation cohort, about four fifths of patients were male, and the mean age was roughly 56 years with a range of roughly 23 to 79. Prior anti-PD-1, anti-PD-L1 or anti-CTLA-4 therapy was permitted, and checkpoint inhibitors had been received by less than 45% of dose-escalation patients. Partial responses occurred in three dose-escalation patients, of whom one had hepatocellular carcinoma and two had cutaneous melanoma. Peripheral TCRbeta sequencing aimed to test whether ivuxolimab altered TCR sequence diversity and caused clonal T-cell expansion. The paper describes the monotherapy dose-escalation part (N ≈ 49 patients) of the phase I trial of ivuxolimab.

As to this clone: Its antigen is currently not known. Base qualities were left out, and no much larger clone turns up one base away.

Overall study results and their limits: The antigen specificity of the peripheral T cells that underwent clonal expansion was not determined. Low levels of normalized T-cell clonal expansion were also seen in some patients who did not respond. At doses of 0.1 to 3.0 mg/kg, clonal expansion of both CD4+ and CD8+ blood T cells was observed from baseline to week 6. In partial responders in the 0.1-3.0 mg/kg groups, normalized peripheral clonal expansion was found to be among the lowest, especially among CD8+ T cells. After ivuxolimab, expanded clones were on average more numerous among CD8+ T cells than among CD4+ T cells.

For sequencing of the TCRbeta CDR3 region, genomic DNA was extracted from the sorted cells. TCRbeta CDR3 regions were sequenced using the immunoSEQ Assay. Sourced from immuneACCESS, this table was stored by TCRdb with only in-frame sequences that have V and J called. A share of the clones is absent; for the studies checked, an unresolved V gene accounts for under half, and the remainder has no known explanation. This sample holds approximately 81,000 clones; around 83% were observed only once. The ten largest make up 0.8% to 1% of the sample. Patients with a history of autoimmune disease or receiving systemic immunosuppression were excluded from the trial. Peripheral blood for TCR sequencing was drawn from every dose cohort at baseline, at cycle 4 day 1 and at cycle 7 day 1. The samples were taken from a phase I, first-in-human, multicenter, open-label dose-escalation trial of ivuxolimab. The trial enrolled adults with locally advanced or metastatic head and neck squamous cell, hepatocellular, melanoma or renal cell carcinoma. CD4+ and CD8+ T cells were sorted separately from peripheral blood before TCR sequencing.

This material consisted of CD4+ or CD8+ T cells sorted from blood, taken in a trial of the OX40 agonist ivuxolimab. The receptor comes from an adult with an advanced solid tumor such as melanoma, head and neck, liver or kidney cancer.

The CDR3 region reads CASTDRAGITGELFF. The DNA sequence follows: TGTGCCAGCACGGATAGGGCCGGGATCACCGGGGAGCTGTTTTTT. In this chain, TRBV2 is recombined with TRBJ2-2, and perhaps TRBD2 as D gene, on 5 matching bases. CDR1 SNHLY and CDR2 FYNNEI are derived from the germline V gene. Relative to germline, V is 7 bases shorter and J is 4 bases shorter, with 16 bases between their ends. The CDR3 spans 15 residues, from the cysteine through the phenylalanine. Of the read, only the CDR3 DNA is kept; its 45 bases are in frame from base 1. The CDR3, completed at both ends by the reference TRBV2 and TRBJ2-2 genes, gives the full variable domain EPEVTQTPSHQVTQMGQEVILRCVPISNHLYFYWYRQILGQKVEFLVSFYNNEISEKSEIFDDQFSVERPDGSNFTLKIRSTKLEDSAMYFCASTDRAGITGELFFGEGSRLTVL.